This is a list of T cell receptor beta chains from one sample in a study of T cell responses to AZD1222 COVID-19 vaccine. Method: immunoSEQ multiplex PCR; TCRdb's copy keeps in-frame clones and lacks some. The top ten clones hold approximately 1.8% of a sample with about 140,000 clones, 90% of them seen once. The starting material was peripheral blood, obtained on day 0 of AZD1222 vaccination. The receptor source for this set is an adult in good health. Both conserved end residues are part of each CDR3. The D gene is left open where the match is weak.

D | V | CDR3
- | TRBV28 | CASSPTGAAGTKNIQYF
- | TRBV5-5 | CASSPGQSTDTQYF
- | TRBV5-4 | CASSLESGRVGHYGYTF
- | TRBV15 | CATSRVQGTEAFF
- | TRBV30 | CAWSQGTTNEKLFF
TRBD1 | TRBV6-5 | CASSYLTGGRDTEAFF
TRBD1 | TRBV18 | CASSLNVGQGALTEAFF
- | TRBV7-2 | CASSLVSGRVENTIYF
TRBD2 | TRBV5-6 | CASSLILGLAGSGELFF
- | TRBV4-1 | CASSDTGLAKNIQYF
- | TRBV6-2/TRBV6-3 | CASSTGRDTLSEQFF
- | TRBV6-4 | CASSDSEGWGYTF
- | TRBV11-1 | CASSINRNYGYTF
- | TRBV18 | CASSRTGPEAFF
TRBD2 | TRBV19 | CASATSAQSSYNEQFF
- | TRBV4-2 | CASSQVGYEQYF
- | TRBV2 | CAGSGEVNTEAFF
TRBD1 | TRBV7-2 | CASSPTPMTGVWGSPLHF
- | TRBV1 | CTSSYGQGSQPQHF
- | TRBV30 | CAWSISRFNQPQHF
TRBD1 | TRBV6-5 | CASSPRTGKRFF
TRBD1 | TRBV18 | CASSQDRGEYNEQFF
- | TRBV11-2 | CASSLVRGAPLEQYF
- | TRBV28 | CASSLIRTGDGETQYF
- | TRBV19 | CASSPLTSSTDTQYF
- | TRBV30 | CAWSVLPGTQYF
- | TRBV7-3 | CASSLIGESYNEQFF
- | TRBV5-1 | CASSLGPTSTDTQYF
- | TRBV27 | CASSLSGVRATRTGELFF
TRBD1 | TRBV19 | CASSIGTGPTGELFF
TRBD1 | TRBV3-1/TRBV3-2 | CASSHHSPGQINQPQHF
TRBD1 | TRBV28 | CASSRQGTGPMSTEAFF
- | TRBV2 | CASSVQGRNEKLFF
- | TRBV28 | CASSFQGKGPINEQFF
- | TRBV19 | CASSTLWDTQYF
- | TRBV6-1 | CASSGGLGRLADLEQFF
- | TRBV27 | CASSLTRGGPGYTF
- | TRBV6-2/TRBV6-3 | CASSYSNTYYGYTF
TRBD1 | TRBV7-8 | CASSSDRVGGELFF
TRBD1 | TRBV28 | CASSPTGNYGYTF
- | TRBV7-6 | CASSLSPTGLYEQYF
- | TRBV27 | CASSFLGPVNEAFF
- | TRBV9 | CASSVSGASSYEQYF
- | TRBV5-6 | CASSFGGEADNSPLHF